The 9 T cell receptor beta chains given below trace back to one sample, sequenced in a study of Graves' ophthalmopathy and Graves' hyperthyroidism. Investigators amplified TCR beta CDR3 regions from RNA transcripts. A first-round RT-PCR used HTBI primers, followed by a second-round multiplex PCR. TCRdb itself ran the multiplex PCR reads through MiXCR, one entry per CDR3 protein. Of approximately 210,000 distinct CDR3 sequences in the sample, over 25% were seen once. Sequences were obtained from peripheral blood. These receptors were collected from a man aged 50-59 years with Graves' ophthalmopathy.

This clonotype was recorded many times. CDR3 nucleotide sequence: TGTGCCAGCAGTCTTAGGACCTATGGCACCGGGGAGCTGTTTTTT. This encodes CASSLRTYGTGELFF. V is TRBV6-2 or TRBV6-3 and J is TRBJ2-2; D is uncertain. CDR3 length: 15 amino acids. In germline, CDR1 is MNHEY, CDR2 SVGEGT. Trimming left V 5 bases short and J 4 bases short, with 14 bases between.

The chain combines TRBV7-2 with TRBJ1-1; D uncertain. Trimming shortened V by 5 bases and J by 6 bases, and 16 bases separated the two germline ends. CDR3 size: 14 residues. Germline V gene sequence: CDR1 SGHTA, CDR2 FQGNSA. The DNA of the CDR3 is TGTGCCAGCAGCCGAAGATTTCAGGCGCCTGAAGCTTTCTTT. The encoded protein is CASSRRFQAPEAFF.

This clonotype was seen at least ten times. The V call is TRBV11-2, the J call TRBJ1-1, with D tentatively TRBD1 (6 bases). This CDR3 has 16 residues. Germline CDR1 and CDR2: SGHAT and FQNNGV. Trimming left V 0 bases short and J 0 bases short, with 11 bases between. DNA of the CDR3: TGTGCCAGCAGCTTAGAATGGGGGCAGATGAACACTGAAGCTTTCTTT. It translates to CASSLEWGQMNTEAFF.

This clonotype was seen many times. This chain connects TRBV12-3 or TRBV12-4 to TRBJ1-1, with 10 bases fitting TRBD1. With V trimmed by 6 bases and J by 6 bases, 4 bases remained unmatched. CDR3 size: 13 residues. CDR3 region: CASRGGQGAEAFF. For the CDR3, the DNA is TGTGCCAGCAGGGGCGGACAGGGGGCTGAAGCTTTCTTT.

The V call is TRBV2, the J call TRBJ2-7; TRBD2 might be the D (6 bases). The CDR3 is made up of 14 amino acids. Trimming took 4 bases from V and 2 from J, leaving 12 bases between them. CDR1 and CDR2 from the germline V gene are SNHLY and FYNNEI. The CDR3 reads CASSGTTTTYEQYF. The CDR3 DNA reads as TGTGCCAGCAGTGGGACTACCACCACCTACGAGCAGTACTTC.

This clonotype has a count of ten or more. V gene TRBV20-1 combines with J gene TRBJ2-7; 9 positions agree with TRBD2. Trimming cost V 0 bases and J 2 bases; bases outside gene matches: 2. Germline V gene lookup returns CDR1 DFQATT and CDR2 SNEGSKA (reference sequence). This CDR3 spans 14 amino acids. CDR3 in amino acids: CSARDSGSTYEQYF. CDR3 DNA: TGCAGTGCTAGAGATAGCGGGAGCACCTACGAGCAGTACTTC.

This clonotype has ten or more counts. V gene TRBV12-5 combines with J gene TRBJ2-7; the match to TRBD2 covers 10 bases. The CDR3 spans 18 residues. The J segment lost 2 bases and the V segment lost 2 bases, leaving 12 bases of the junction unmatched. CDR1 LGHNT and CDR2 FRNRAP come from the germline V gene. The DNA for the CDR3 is TGTGCTAGTGGTTTGCCGCAATATGGACTAGCGGCAACCTACGAGCAGTACTTC. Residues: CASGLPQYGLAATYEQYF.

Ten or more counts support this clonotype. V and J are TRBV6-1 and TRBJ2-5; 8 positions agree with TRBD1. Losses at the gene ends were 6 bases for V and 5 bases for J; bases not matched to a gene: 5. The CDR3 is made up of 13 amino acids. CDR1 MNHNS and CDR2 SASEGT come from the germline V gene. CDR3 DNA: TGTGCCAGCAGCGATACAGGGGGTGAGACCCAGTACTTC. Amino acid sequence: CASSDTGGETQYF.

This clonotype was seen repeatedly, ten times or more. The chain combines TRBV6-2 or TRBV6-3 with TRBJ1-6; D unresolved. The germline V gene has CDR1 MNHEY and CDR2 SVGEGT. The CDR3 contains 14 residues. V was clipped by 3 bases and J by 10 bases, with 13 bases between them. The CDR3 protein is CASSYPTGVSPLHF. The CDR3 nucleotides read TGTGCCAGCAGTTATCCAACTGGGGTGTCACCCCTCCACTTT.